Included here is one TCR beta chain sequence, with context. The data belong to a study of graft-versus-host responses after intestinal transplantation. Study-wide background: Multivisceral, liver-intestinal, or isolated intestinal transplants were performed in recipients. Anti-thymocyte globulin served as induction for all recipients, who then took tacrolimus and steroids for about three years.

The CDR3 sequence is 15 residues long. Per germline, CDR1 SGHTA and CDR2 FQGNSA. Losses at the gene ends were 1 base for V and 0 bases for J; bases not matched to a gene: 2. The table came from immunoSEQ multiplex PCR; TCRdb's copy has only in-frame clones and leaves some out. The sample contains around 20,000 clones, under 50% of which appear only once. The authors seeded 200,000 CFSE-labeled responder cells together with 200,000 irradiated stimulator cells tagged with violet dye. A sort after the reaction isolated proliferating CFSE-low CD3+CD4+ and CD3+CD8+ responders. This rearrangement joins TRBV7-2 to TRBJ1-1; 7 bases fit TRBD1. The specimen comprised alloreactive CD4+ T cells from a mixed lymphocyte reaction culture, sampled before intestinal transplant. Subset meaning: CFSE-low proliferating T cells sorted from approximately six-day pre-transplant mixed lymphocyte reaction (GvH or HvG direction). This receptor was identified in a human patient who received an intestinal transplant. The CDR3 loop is CASSLVGTVNTEAFF. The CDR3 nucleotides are TGTGCCAGCAGCTTAGTCGGGACAGTGAACACTGAAGCTTTCTTT.